This T cell receptor (beta chain) was documented in a study of blood T cell repertoires in COVID-19. CDR3 size: 15 residues. Trimming took 3 bases from V and 4 from J; bases not matched to a gene: 6. From germline, CDR1 is SEHNR and CDR2 FQNEAQ (reference sequence). The protocol was immunoSEQ multiplex PCR, while the TCRdb copy is restricted to in-frame clones and leaves out a portion. The repertoire includes about 150,000 clones, around 82% of them detected once, and about 15% sits in the top ten. The table lists this clone with a count of one. The TCR was taken from a human donor with acute or convalescent COVID-19. The donor label of this sample is uncertain. The chain has TRBV7-9 and TRBJ1-3, with TRBD1 matching 7 bases. The sequencing input was peripheral blood. The CDR3 sequence is CASSLSTGPGNTIYF. The CDR3 DNA reads as TGTGCCAGCAGCTTGTCGACAGGGCCAGGAAACACCATATATTTT.